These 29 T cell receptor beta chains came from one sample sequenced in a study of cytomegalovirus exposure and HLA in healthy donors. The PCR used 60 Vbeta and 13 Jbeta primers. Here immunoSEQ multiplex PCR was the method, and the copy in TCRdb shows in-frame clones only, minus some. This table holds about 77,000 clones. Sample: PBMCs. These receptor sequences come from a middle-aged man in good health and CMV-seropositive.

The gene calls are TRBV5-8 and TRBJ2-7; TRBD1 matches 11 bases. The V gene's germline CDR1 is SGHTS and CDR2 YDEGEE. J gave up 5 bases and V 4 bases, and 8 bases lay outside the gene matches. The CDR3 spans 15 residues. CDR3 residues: CASSQNWDRGDEQYF. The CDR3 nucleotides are TGTGCCAGCAGCCAAAACTGGGACAGGGGGGACGAGCAGTACTTC.

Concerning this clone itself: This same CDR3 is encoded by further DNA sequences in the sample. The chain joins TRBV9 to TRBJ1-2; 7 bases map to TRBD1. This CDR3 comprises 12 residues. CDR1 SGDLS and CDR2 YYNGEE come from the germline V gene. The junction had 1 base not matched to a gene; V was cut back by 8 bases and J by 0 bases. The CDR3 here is CASGQANYGYTF. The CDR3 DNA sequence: TGTGCCAGTGGACAGGCTAACTATGGCTACACCTTC. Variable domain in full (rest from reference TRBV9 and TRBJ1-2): DSGVTQTPKHLITATGQRVTLRCSPRSGDLSVYWYQQSLDQGLQFLIQYYNGEERAKGNILERFSAQQFPDLHSELNLSSLELGDSALYFCASGQANYGYTFGSGTRLTVV.

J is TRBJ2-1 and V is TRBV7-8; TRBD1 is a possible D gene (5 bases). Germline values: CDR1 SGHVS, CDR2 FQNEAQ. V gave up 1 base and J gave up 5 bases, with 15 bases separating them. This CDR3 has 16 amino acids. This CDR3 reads CASSLVEAGPHNEQFF. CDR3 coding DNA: TGTGCCAGCAGCTTAGTAGAGGCAGGGCCCCACAATGAGCAGTTCTTC.

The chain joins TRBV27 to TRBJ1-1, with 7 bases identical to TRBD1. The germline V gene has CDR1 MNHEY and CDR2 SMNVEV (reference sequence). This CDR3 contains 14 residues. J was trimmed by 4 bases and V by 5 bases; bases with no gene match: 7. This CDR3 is CASSPFRGSTEAFF. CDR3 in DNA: TGTGCCAGCAGTCCTTTCAGGGGGAGCACTGAAGCTTTCTTT.

CDR3 bases: TGTGCCAGCAGCCAAAAACAGGGTACCGGCTACACCTTC. This codes for CASSQKQGTGYTF. The genes are TRBV4-2 and TRBJ1-2, with D perhaps TRBD1 (6 bases). The CDR3 extends over 13 amino acids. V lost 2 bases and J 8 bases, leaving 12 bases between the germline ends. Germline V lookup: CDR1 LGHNA, CDR2 YNFKEQ.

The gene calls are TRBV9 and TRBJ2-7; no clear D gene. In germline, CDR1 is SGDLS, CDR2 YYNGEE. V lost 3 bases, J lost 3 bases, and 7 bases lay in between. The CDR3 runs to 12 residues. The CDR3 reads CASSGLDYEQYF. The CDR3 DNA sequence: TGTGCCAGCAGCGGACTTGACTACGAGCAGTACTTC.

The CDR3 sequence is CASSLGQGASDTQYF. CDR3 nucleotide sequence: TGCGCCAGCAGCCTGGGACAGGGGGCATCAGATACGCAGTATTTT. This chain connects TRBV5-1 to TRBJ2-3, with TRBD1 matching 12 bases. CDR3 size: 15 residues. In germline, CDR1 is SGHRS, CDR2 YFSETQ. With V trimmed by 4 bases and J by 4 bases, 4 bases remained unmatched. The variable domain in full, completed from reference TRBV5-1 and TRBJ2-3, reads KAGVTQTPRYLIKTRGQQVTLSCSPISGHRSVSWYQQTPGQGLQFLFEYFSETQRNKGNFPGRFSGRQFSNSRSEMNVSTLELGDSALYLCASSLGQGASDTQYFGPGTRLTVL.

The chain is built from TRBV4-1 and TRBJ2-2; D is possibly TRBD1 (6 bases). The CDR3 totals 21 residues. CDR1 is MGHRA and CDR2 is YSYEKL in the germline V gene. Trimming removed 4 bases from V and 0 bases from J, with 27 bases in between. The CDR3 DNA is TGCGCCAGCAGCCTCACAGGGTCGGGACACTTTTTGAAACCGAACACCGGGGAGCTGTTTTTT. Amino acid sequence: CASSLTGSGHFLKPNTGELFF.

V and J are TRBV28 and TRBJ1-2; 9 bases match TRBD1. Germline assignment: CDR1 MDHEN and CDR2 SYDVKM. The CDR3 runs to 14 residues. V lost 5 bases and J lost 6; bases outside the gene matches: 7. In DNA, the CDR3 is TGTGCCAGCAGTCTTGACAGGGGGTACGATGGCTACACCTTC. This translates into CASSLDRGYDGYTF.

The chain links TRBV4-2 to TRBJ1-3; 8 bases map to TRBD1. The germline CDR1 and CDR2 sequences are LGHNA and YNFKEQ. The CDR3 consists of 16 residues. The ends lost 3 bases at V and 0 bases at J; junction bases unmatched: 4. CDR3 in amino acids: CASSHVGQDSGNTIYF. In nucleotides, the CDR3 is TGTGCCAGCAGCCACGTGGGACAGGACTCTGGAAACACCATATATTTT.

The CDR3 nucleotides are TGTGCCTGGAGTTCTTACCGGGACAACTGGGTGTCCTACAATGAGCAGTTCTTC. Amino acids: CAWSSYRDNWVSYNEQFF. The chain uses TRBV30 and TRBJ2-1, with a possible D match to TRBD1 (6 bases). This CDR3 spans 18 amino acids. Trimming cost V 2 bases and J 1 base, with 21 bases left between them. Germline V gene sequence: CDR1 GTSNPN, CDR2 SVGIG (reference sequence).

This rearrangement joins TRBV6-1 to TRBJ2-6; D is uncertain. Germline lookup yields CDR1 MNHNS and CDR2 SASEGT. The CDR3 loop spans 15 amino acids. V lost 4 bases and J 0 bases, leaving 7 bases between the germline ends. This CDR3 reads CASSVDNSGANVLTF. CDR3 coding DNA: TGTGCCAGCAGTGTTGACAACTCTGGGGCCAACGTCCTGACTTTC.

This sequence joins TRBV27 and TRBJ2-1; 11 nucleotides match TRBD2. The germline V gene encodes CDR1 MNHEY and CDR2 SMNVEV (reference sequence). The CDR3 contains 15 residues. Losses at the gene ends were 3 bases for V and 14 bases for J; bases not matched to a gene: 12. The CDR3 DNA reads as TGTGCCAGCAGTTTCGGAACTAGCGGGAGACAAATGGAGTTCTTC. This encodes CASSFGTSGRQMEFF.

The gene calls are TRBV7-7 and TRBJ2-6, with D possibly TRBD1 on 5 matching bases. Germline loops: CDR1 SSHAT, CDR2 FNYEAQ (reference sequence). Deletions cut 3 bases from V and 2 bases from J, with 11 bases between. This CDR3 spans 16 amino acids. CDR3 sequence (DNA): TGTGCCAGCAGCTTGGCGGCAGGGACTGGGGCCAACGTCCTGACTTTC. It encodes CASSLAAGTGANVLTF.

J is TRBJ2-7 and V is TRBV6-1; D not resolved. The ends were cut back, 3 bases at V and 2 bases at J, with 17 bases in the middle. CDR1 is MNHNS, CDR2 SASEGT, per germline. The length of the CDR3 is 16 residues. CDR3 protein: CASSDSERSSAYEQYV. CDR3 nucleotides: TGTGCCAGCAGTGATAGTGAGCGATCCAGCGCCTACGAGCAGTACGTC.

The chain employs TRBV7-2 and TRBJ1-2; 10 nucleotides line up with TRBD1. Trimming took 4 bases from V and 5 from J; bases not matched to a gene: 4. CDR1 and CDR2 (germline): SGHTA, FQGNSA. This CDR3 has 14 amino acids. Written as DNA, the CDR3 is TGTGCCAGCAGCTACCGGGACAGGGGTTATGGCTACACCTTC. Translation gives CASSYRDRGYGYTF.

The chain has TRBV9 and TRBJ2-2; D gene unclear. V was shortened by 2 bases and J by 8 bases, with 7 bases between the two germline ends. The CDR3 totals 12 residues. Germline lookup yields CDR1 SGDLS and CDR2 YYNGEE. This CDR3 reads CASSVNRGELFF. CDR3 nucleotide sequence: TGTGCCAGCAGCGTGAATCGGGGGGAGCTGTTTTTT. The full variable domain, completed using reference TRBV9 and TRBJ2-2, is DSGVTQTPKHLITATGQRVTLRCSPRSGDLSVYWYQQSLDQGLQFLIQYYNGEERAKGNILERFSAQQFPDLHSELNLSSLELGDSALYFCASSVNRGELFFGEGSRLTVL.

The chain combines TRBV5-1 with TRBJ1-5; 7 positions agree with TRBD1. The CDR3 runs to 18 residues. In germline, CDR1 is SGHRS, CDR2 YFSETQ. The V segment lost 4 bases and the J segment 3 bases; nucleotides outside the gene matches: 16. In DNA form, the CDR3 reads TGCGCCAGCAGCCCTTTAGTCCGACAGGGACCCAACAATCAGCCCCAGCATTTT. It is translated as CASSPLVRQGPNNQPQHF.

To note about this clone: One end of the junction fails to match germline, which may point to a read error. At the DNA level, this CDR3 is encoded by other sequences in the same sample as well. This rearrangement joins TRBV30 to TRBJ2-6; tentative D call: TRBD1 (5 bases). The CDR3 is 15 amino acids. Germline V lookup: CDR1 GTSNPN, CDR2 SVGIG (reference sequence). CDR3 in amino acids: CAWSVDNSGANVLTF. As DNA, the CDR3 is TGCGCCTGGAGTGTGGACAACTCTGGGGCCAACGTCCTGACTTTC.

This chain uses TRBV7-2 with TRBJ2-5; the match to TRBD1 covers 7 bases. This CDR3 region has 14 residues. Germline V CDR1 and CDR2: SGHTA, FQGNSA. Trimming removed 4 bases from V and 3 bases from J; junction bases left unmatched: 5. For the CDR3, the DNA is TGTGCCAGCAGCTCCGACAGGGCCGAAGAGACCCAGTACTTC. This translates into CASSSDRAEETQYF. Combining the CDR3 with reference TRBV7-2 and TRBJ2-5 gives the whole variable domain GAGVSQSPSNKVTEKGKDVELRCDPISGHTALYWYRQSLGQGLEFLIYFQGNSAPDKSGLPSDRFSAERTGGSVSTLTIQRTQQEDSAVYLCASSSDRAEETQYFGPGTRLLVL.

The CDR3 DNA is TGCGCCAGCAGCTTAGGCAGGGGGCGAGAGACCCAGTACTTC. Translating gives CASSLGRGRETQYF. The chain is built from TRBV5-1 and TRBJ2-5, with 8 bases aligning to TRBD1. V gave up 2 bases and J gave up 4 bases; unmatched junction bases: 4. CDR1 SGHRS and CDR2 YFSETQ come from the germline V gene. The CDR3 sequence is 14 residues long.

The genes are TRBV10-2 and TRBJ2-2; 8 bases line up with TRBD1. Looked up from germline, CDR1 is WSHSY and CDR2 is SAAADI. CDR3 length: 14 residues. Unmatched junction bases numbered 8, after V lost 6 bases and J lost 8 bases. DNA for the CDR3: TGCGCCAGCAGCGGACAGGGCGTAGGAGGGGAGCTGTTTTTT. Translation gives CASSGQGVGGELFF.

CDR3 in DNA: TGTGCCACCAGCAGCGGAAGGACTAGCGGGGGGGCGACCCCAGATACGCAGTATTTT. This gives the protein CATSSGRTSGGATPDTQYF. This chain uses TRBV15 with TRBJ2-3; 15 bases are a match to TRBD2. Looked up from germline, CDR1 is LNHNV and CDR2 is YYDKDF (reference sequence). The CDR3 contains 19 residues. The junction had 11 bases not matched to a gene; V was cut back by 3 bases and J by 4 bases.

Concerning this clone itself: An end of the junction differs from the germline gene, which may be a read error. The CDR3 DNA reads as TGTGCCAGTAGGAGACAGGAACATGATCCACCGTTCTTC. Amino acid sequence: CASRRQEHDPPFF. The genes are TRBV19 and TRBJ1-2; D possibly corresponds to TRBD1 (6 bases). This CDR3 spans 13 amino acids. Germline V gives CDR1 LNHDA, CDR2 SQIVND (reference sequence).

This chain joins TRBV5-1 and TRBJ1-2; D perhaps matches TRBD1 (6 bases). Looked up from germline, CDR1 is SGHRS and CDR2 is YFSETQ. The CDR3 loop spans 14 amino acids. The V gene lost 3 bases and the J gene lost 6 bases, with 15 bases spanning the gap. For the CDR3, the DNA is TGCGCCAGCAGCTCAGTCAGGGGAATCGATGGCTACACCTTC. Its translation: CASSSVRGIDGYTF.

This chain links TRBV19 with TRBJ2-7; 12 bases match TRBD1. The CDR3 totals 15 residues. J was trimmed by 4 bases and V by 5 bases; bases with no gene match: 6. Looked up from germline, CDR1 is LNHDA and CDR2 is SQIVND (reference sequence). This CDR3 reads CASSEGTGGVYEQYF. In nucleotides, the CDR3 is TGTGCCAGTAGTGAAGGGACAGGGGGCGTTTACGAGCAGTACTTC.

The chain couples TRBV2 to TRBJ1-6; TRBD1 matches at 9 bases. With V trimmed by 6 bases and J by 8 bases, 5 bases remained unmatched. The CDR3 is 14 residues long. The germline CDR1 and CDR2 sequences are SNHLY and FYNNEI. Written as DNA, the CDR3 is TGTGCCAGCAGGCGCGACAGGGGGGATTCACCCCTCCACTTT. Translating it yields CASRRDRGDSPLHF.

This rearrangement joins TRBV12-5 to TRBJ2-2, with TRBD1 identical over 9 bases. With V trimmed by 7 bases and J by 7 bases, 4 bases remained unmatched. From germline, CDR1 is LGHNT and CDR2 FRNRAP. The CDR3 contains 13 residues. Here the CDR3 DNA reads TGTGCTAGTGAGACAGGGGGGATCGGGGAGCTGTTTTTT. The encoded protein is CASETGGIGELFF. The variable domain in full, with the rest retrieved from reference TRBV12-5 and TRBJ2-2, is DARVTQTPRHKVTEMGQEVTMRCQPILGHNTVFWYRQTMMQGLELLAYFRNRAPLDDSGMPKDRFSAEMPDATLATLKIQPSEPRDSAVYFCASETGGIGELFFGEGSRLTVL.

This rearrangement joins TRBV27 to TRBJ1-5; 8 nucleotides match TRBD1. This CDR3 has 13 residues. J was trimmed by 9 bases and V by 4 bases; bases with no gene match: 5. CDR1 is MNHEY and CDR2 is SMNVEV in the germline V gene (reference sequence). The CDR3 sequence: CASSSGGGPPQHF. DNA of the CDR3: TGTGCCAGCAGTTCAGGGGGCGGTCCGCCCCAGCATTTT.